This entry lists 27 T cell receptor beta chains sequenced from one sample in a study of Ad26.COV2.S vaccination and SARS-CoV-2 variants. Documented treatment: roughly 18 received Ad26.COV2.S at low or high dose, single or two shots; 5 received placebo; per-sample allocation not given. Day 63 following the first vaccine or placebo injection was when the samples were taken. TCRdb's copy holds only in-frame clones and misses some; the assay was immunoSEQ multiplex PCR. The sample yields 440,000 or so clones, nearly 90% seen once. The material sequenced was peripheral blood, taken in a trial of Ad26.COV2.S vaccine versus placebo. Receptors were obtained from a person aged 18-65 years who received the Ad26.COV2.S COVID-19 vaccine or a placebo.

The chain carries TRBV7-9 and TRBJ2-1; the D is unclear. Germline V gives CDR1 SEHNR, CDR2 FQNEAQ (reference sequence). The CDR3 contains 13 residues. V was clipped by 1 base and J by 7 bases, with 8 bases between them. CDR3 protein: CASSLVSANEQFF. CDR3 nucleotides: TGTGCCAGCAGCTTAGTATCAGCTAATGAGCAGTTCTTC.

In nucleotides, the CDR3 is TGTGCCACCAGCGGGGGACACAATCAGCCCCAGCATTTT. Protein sequence: CATSGGHNQPQHF. The chain is built from TRBV15 and TRBJ1-5; tentatively, D is TRBD1 (6 bases). CDR3 size: 13 residues. The germline V and J ends were trimmed by 5 bases and 3 bases, with 8 bases remaining between them. The germline CDR1 and CDR2 sequences are LNHNV and YYDKDF (reference sequence).

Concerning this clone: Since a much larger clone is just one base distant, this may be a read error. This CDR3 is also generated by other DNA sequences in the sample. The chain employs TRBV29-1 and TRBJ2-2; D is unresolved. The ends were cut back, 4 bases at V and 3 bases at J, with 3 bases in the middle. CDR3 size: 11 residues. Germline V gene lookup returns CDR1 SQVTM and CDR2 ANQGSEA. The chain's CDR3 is CSVGDTGELFF. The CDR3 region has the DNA TGCAGCGTTGGTGACACCGGGGAGCTGTTTTTT.

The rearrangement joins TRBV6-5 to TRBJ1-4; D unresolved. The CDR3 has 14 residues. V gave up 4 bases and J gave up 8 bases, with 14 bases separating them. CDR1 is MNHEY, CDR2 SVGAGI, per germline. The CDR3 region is CASSLDRSQEKLFF. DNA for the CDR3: TGTGCCAGCAGTTTGGACCGTAGCCAGGAAAAACTGTTTTTT.

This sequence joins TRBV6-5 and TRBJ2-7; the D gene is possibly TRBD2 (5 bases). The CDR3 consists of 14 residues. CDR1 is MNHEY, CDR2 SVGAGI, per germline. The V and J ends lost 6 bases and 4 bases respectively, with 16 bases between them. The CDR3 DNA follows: TGTGCCAGCAGCGCCACCGGGATTGTATACGAGCAGTACTTC. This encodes CASSATGIVYEQYF.

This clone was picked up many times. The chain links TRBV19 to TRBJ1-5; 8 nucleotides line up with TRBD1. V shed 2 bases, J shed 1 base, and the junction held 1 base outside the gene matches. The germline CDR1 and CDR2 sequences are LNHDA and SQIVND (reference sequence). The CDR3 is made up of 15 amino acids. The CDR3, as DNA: TGTGCCAGTAGTATACAGGGGGCGAGCAATCAGCCCCAGCATTTT. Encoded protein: CASSIQGASNQPQHF.

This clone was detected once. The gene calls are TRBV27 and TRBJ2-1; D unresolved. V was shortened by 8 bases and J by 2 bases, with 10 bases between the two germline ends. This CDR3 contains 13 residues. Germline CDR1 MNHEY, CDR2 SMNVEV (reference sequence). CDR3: CASRRNPYNEQFF. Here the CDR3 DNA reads TGTGCCAGCCGACGGAATCCCTACAATGAGCAGTTCTTC.

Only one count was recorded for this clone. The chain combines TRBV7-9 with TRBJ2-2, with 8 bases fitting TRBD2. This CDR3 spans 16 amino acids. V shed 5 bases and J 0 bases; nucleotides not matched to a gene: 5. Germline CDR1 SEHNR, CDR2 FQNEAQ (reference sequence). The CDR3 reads CASSQKLAANTGELFF. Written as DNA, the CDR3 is TGTGCCAGCAGCCAAAAACTAGCGGCGAACACCGGGGAGCTGTTTTTT.

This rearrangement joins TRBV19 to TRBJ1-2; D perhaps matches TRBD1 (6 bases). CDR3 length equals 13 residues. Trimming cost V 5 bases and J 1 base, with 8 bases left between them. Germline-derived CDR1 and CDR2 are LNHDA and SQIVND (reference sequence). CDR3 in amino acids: CASSPQGNYGYTF. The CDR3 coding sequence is TGTGCCAGTAGTCCACAGGGTAACTATGGCTACACCTTC.

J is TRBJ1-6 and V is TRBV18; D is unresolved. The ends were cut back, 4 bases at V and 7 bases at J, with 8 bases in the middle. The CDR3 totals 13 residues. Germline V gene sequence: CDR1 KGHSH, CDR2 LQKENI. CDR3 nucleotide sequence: TGTGCCAGCTCACTAACGACCAATTCACCCCTCCACTTT. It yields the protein CASSLTTNSPLHF.

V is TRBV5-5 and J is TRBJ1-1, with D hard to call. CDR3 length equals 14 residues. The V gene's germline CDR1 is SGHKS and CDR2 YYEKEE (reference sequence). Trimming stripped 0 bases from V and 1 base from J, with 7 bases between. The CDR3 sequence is CASSLGRENTEAFF. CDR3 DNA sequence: TGTGCCAGCAGCTTGGGACGGGAGAACACTGAAGCTTTCTTT.

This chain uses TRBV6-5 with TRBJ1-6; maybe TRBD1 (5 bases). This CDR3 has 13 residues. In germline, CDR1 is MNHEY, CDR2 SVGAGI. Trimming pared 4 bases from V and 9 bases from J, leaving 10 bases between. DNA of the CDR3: TGTGCCAGCAGTTCCCAGGGACCTTCACCCCTCCACTTT. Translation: CASSSQGPSPLHF.

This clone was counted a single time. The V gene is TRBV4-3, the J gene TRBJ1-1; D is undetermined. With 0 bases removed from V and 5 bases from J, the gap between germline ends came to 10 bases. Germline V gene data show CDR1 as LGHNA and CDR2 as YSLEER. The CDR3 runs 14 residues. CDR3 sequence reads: CASSQDLGDTEAFF. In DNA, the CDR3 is TGCGCCAGCAGCCAAGATTTGGGTGATACTGAAGCTTTCTTT.

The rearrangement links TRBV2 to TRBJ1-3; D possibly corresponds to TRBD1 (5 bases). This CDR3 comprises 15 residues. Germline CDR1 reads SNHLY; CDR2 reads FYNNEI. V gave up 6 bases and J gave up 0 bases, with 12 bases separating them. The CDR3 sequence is CASSEQVPSGNTIYF. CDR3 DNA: TGTGCCAGCAGCGAACAGGTTCCCTCTGGAAACACCATATATTTT.

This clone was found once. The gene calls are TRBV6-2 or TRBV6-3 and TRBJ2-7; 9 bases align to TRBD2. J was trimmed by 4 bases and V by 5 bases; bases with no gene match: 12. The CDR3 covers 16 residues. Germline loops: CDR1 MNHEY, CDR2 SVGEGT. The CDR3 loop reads CASSTSGLAGSYEQYF. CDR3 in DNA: TGTGCCAGCAGTACGTCCGGGCTAGCGGGGTCTTACGAGCAGTACTTC.

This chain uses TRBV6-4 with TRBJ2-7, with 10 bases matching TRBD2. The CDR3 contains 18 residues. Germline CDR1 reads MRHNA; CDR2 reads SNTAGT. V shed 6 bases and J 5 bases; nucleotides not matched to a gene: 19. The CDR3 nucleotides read TGTGCCAGCAGAAACGATCCGGGACTAGCGCAATGGTGCCACGAGCAGTACTTC. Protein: CASRNDPGLAQWCHEQYF.

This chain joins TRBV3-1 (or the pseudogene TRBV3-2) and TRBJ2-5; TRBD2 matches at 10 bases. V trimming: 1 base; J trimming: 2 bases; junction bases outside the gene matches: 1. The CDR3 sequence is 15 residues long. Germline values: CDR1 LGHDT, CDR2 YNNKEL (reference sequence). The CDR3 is CASSQASGGQETQYF. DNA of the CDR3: TGTGCCAGCAGCCAAGCTAGCGGGGGTCAAGAGACCCAGTACTTC.

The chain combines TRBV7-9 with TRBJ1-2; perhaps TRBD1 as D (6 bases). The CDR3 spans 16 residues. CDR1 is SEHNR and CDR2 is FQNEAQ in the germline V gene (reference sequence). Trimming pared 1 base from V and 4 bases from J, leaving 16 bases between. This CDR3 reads CASSLGRGGASYGYTF. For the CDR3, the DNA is TGTGCCAGCAGCTTAGGAAGAGGGGGGGCATCCTATGGCTACACCTTC.

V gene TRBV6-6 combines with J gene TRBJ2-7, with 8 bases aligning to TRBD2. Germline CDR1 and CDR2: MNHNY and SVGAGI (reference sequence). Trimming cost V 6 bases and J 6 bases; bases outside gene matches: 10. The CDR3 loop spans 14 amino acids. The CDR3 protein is CASRSGTSFGEQYF. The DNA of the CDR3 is TGTGCCAGCAGGTCCGGGACTAGTTTTGGCGAGCAGTACTTC.

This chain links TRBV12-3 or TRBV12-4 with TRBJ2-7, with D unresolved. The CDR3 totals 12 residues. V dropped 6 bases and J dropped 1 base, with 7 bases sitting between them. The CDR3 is CASSFNSYEQYF. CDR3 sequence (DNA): TGTGCCAGCAGCTTTAATTCCTACGAGCAGTACTTC.

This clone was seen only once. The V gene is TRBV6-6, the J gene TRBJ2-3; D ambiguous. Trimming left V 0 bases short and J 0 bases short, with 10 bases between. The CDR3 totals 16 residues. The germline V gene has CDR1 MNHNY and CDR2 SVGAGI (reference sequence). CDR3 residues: CASSYSARSSTDTQYF. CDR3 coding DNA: TGTGCCAGCAGTTACTCAGCCCGTTCTAGCACAGATACGCAGTATTTT.

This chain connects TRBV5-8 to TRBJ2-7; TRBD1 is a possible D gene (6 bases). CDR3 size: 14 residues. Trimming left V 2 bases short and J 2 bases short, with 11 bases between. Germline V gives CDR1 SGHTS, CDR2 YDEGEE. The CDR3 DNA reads TGTGCCAGCAGCTTCGGGCAGGGGACCTACGAGCAGTACTTC. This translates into CASSFGQGTYEQYF.

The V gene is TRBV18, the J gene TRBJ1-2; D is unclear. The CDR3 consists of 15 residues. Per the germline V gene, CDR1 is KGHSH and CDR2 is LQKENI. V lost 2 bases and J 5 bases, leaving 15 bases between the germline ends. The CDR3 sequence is CASSPRAEVGYGYTF. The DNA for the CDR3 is TGTGCCAGCTCACCAAGGGCAGAAGTGGGTTATGGCTACACCTTC.

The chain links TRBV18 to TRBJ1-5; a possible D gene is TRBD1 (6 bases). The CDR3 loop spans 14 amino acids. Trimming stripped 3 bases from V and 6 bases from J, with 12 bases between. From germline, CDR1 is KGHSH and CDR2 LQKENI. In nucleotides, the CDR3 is TGTGCCAGCTCACCGGGGGGCTACAGTCAGCCCCAGCATTTT. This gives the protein CASSPGGYSQPQHF.

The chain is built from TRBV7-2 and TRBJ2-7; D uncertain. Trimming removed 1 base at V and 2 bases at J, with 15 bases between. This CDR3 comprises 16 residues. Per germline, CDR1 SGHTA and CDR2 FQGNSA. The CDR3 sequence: CASSLGPGKGAYEQYF. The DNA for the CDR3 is TGTGCCAGCAGCTTAGGGCCAGGTAAAGGTGCCTACGAGCAGTACTTC.

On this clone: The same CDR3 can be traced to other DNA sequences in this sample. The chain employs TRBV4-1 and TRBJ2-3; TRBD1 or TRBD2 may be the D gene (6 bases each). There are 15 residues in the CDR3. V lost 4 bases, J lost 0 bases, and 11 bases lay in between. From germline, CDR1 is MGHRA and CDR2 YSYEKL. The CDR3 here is CASSPKGGSTDTQYF. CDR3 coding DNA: TGCGCCAGCAGCCCCAAAGGGGGGAGCACAGATACGCAGTATTTT.

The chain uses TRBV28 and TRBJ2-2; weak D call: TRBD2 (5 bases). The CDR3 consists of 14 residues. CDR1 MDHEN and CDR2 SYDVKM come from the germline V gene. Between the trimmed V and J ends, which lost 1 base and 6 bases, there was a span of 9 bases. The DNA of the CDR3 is TGTGCCAGCAGTTTATCGGGGTTGGCCGGGGAGCTGTTTTTT. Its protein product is CASSLSGLAGELFF.